Listed below are T cell receptor beta chains from one sample, sequenced in a study of blood T cells in healthy people across ages. TCRdb ran MiXCR on the 5' RACE reads and lists one entry per CDR3 protein. The profile shows 550,000 to 650,000 distinct CDR3 sequences, roughly a quarter of them singletons. The same sample was also used in a study of T cells of mothers and their children.

Sequencing was performed on blood. Receptors originate from a boy aged 2 to 10 in good health. The CDR3 runs from the conserved cysteine through the conserved F or W. A D gene is named only where the DNA matches it firmly. Expanded clones are given a class, and other clones once, few, many or no size at all.

>TRBD1|TRBV5-1|TRBJ2-5|.
CASSSIPGTGQETQYF
TGCGCCAGCAGCTCCATACCAGGGACAGGGCAAGAGACCCAGTACTTC
>.|TRBV7-2|TRBJ1-6|.
CASSSYRDVGSPLHF
TGTGCCAGCAGCTCATACAGGGATGTTGGATCACCCCTCCACTTT
>.|TRBV7-2|TRBJ2-7|few
CASSLEGWAEQYF
TGTGCCAGCAGCTTAGAGGGGTGGGCGGAGCAGTACTTC
>.|TRBV5-1|TRBJ2-7|few
CASSLEGGWSYEQYF
TGCGCCAGCAGCTTGGAGGGAGGTTGGTCCTACGAGCAGTACTTC
>.|TRBV7-9|TRBJ1-3|.
CASNPAGGGKSGNTIYF
TGTGCCAGCAATCCCGCGGGGGGCGGGAAATCTGGAAACACCATATATTTT
>.|TRBV9|TRBJ1-2|few
CASSDFGTGNYGYTF
TGTGCCAGCAGCGACTTTGGGACGGGTAACTATGGCTACACCTTC
>.|TRBV27|TRBJ2-1|.
CASSLSQGLSYNEQFF
TGTGCCAGCAGTTTAAGCCAGGGTCTATCCTACAATGAGCAGTTCTTC
>.|TRBV5-1|TRBJ2-7|few
CASRHGYEQYF
TGCGCCAGCAGACACGGTTACGAGCAGTACTTC
>.|TRBV10-3|TRBJ2-1|.
CATLSSYNEQFF
TGTGCCACCCTGAGCTCCTACAATGAGCAGTTCTTC
>.|TRBV7-9|TRBJ1-1|few
CASSLASLGAFF
TGTGCCAGCAGCTTAGCGAGCCTGGGGGCTTTCTTT
>.|TRBV11-2|TRBJ2-3|.
CASSPGFGGGNTQYF
TGTGCCAGCAGCCCGGGATTCGGGGGTGGAAATACGCAGTATTTT
>.|TRBV20-1|TRBJ2-3|.
CSAILARDTQYF
TGCAGTGCTATCCTAGCAAGAGATACGCAGTATTTT
>TRBD1|TRBV20-1|TRBJ2-7|few
CSATDRGGYEQYF
TGCAGTGCCACAGACAGGGGGGGCTACGAGCAGTACTTC
>TRBD2|TRBV27|TRBJ2-5|.
CASSLLAGVKETQYF
TGTGCCAGCAGTTTACTAGCGGGAGTAAAAGAGACCCAGTACTTC
>.|TRBV28|TRBJ2-6|.
CASSPTSTGANVPTF
TGTGCCAGCAGCCCCACTAGTACCGGGGCCAACGTCCCGACTTTC